This T cell receptor beta chain stems from a study of cytomegalovirus exposure and HLA in healthy donors. The wider study: A prior analysis found 117 million unique TCR beta sequences from some 200 million T cells.

This PCR relied on a set of 60 Vbeta primers and 13 Jbeta primers. TCRdb's copy holds only in-frame clones and misses some; the assay was immunoSEQ multiplex PCR. Of 200,000 to 250,000 clones listed, roughly 89% are singletons. What was sequenced was PBMCs. This TCR derives from a woman aged 18-35 years in good health and CMV-seronegative.

The CDR3 protein is CASGLERGLSYGYTF. CDR3 nucleotide sequence: TGTGCTAGTGGTTTGGAACGAGGACTGAGCTATGGCTACACCTTC. The chain employs TRBV12-5 and TRBJ1-2; no clear D gene. The germline V gene encodes CDR1 LGHNT and CDR2 FRNRAP. The CDR3 contains 15 residues. V lost 1 base and J 4 bases, leaving 13 bases between the germline ends.